This T cell receptor beta chain was recovered during a study of vaccination and CD4 T cells after COVID-19 (dated 2022 in TCRdb). Looking at the study overall: Convalescent patients had a positive SARS-CoV-2 result on nasal swab PCR, and of these patients, nine had mild disease and one had severe disease. The convalescent cohort comprised six males and four females, including two Hispanic individuals, seven Caucasians, two Asians and one multiracial person. Participants received two doses of either the Pfizer-BioNTech BNT162b2 vaccine (n=8) or the Moderna mRNA-1273 vaccine (n=2). Post-COVID blood samples were collected from convalescent patients a median of around 96 days after diagnosis, with a range of roughly 30 to 170 days. Post-vaccine blood samples were collected a median of about 72 days after the second vaccine dose, ranging from about 14 to 241 days. Overlapping spike peptide pools from SARS-CoV-2 and from the common cold coronaviruses HCoV-NL63, HCoV-OC43 and HCoV-229E were used as culture stimuli. As controls, cultures received a CEFX viral epitope pool (the positive control), an HIV-1 Nef peptide pool (the negative control), or no peptide at all. In around 9 COVID-19 convalescent patients and a few infection-naive healthy vaccine recipients, researchers compared the spike-specific CD4+ TCR repertoire from before mRNA vaccination with the repertoire from after.

Comments on this clonotype: Its recognized antigen is unknown. No much larger clone is present one base from it, and per-base qualities are unavailable.

A distance of 7 bases separates the germline ends of V and J, which lose 0 bases and 7 bases respectively. Inclusive of the bounding cysteine and phenylalanine, the CDR3 is 14 residues long. Just CDR3 DNA is preserved here, 42 bases in frame from base 1. The germline V gene provides CDR1 SGHVS and CDR2 FQNEAQ. The full study reports these points: Relatively few convalescent patients were included in the study, and early timepoints after natural infection were not analyzed. In convalescent patients, a median roughly 85% of post-vaccine SARS-CoV-2-reactive clones were detected only after vaccination, and vaccine-specific priming was suggested by this finding. Of the vaccine-specific clones found in convalescent patients, nearly all (304 of 307) were mono-reactive for SARS-CoV-2 spike instead of being cross-reactive with common cold coronaviruses. An increase in the median number of SARS-CoV-2-reactive clonotypes from 21 after infection to roughly 38 after vaccination was observed, but the change was not found to be significant.

Library preparation was by PCR. DNA from cultured CD4+ T cells underwent TCR sequencing with the Oncomine TCR Beta short-read assay at the Johns Hopkins FTIC core. The QIAamp micro DNA kit was used to extract genomic DNA from the cultured CD4+ T cells. The Oncomine TCR Beta libraries from cultured CD4+ T cells were pooled using unique dual indexes and then sequenced on an Illumina iSeq 100. The paper's processing steps were these. Non-productive sequences were removed, and CDR3s that did not start with C, did not end with F or W, or were shorter than 7 amino acids were discarded. The MANAFEST web application was used to identify antigen-specific clonotypes by comparing peptide-stimulated wells against reference wells and other culture wells. Positive clones required FDR below 0.05, an odds ratio above 5, and productive frequency above 0.1% in at least two of three replicate wells. A clonotype counted as cross-reactive if it showed significant expansion both in the SARS-CoV-2 spike wells and in at least one common cold coronavirus spike condition. Similarity between CDR3 sequences was evaluated in R version 3.6.1 using Levenshtein distances (stringdist) and unrooted phylogenetic trees (ape). TCRdb cleaned the public reads at Q25 with fastp, built clones with MiXCR and kept in-frame beta chains. Every distinct CDR3 protein forms one entry, paired with its most common genes and DNA. These V and J calls originate from TCRdb's pipeline instead of the authors' own analysis. Here the sample has roughly 9,800 distinct CDR3 sequences; 59% occur a single time. The top ten clones comprise more than 15% of the sample.

The treatment or condition label corresponds to: approximately 9-day PBMC culture with coronavirus spike peptide pools or control peptides (ViraFEST assay). To expand antigen-specific T cells with peptide pools and then pick out the expanded clonotypes through TCR sequencing, the study relied on the ViraFEST assay. The convalescent patients' positive SARS-CoV-2 PCR tests fell between March and December 2020, which was before the Alpha, Beta and Delta variants emerged in the United States. Each well held millions of PBMCs cultured in IMDM containing roughly 5.4% human AB serum and approximately 9.8 IU/ml IL-2, with approximately 9.2 ug/ml peptide pools added. Half of the culture medium was replaced with fresh IL-2-containing medium on days 3 and 7. After 10 to 11 days of culture, CD4+ T cells were isolated by negative selection using the EasySep CD4+ T cell isolation kit. PBMCs were separated from whole blood using Ficoll-Paque Plus gradient centrifugation and then either used fresh or cryopreserved at -140C. Triplicate wells were generally used for each culture condition.

The specimen sequenced was CD4+ T cells from blood, cultured in vitro. The TCR originated in a human donor who had recovered from COVID-19. The V gene is TRBV7-8 and the J gene is TRBJ1-6, with the identity of the D gene unclear. CDR3 region: CASSLAGRNSPLHF. The nucleotides read TGTGCCAGCAGCTTAGCGGGGAGGAATTCACCCCTCCACTTT.